One and the same sample provided the 14 T cell receptor beta chains below, sequenced in a study of T cells in localized non-small cell lung cancer. The protocol was immunoSEQ multiplex PCR, while the TCRdb copy is restricted to in-frame clones and leaves out a portion. The sample records 65,000 to 95,000 clones, less than 85% being singletons. The sample was PBMCs, taken before any cancer treatment. The origin of the receptors is a man aged 40 to 70 with stage II squamous cell lung carcinoma.

The chain couples TRBV4-2 to TRBJ1-2; 8 bases are shared with TRBD1. With V trimmed by 0 bases and J by 7 bases, 7 bases remained unmatched. Germline values: CDR1 LGHNA, CDR2 YNFKEQ. This CDR3 has 15 amino acids. The CDR3 is CASSQDRQGARGYTF. In DNA form, the CDR3 reads TGTGCCAGCAGCCAAGATCGGCAGGGGGCGCGTGGCTACACCTTC.

The genes are TRBV27 and TRBJ2-5, with 10 bases fitting TRBD2. The junction had 7 bases not matched to a gene; V was cut back by 4 bases and J by 5 bases. The CDR3 loop spans 15 amino acids. Germline values: CDR1 MNHEY, CDR2 SMNVEV (reference sequence). The CDR3 region is CASSSGTSVKETQYF. The CDR3 DNA reads as TGTGCCAGCAGTTCCGGGACTAGCGTTAAGGAGACCCAGTACTTC.

There are a few counts of this clone. In nucleotides, the CDR3 is TGTGCCAGCAGTTTAGGTGGCCTCTTGGCGTCAGGCTTCCGACGGACTGGTGCTTTCTTT. Encoded protein: CASSLGGLLASGFRRTGAFF. The chain employs TRBV28 and TRBJ1-1, with D unclear. The CDR3 consists of 20 residues. Germline V CDR1 and CDR2: MDHEN, SYDVKM. Trimming stripped 2 bases from V and 11 bases from J, with 36 bases between.

The rearrangement links TRBV30 to TRBJ2-2; 7 bases align to TRBD1. V was pared by 3 bases and J by 4 bases, with 8 bases of the junction left unmatched. This CDR3 contains 15 residues. The germline V gene encodes CDR1 GTSNPN and CDR2 SVGIG (reference sequence). The CDR3 DNA is TGTGCCTGGAGACGGACAGGACTGAGCACCGGGGAGCTGTTTTTT. It yields the protein CAWRRTGLSTGELFF.

This clone showed up just once. This chain joins TRBV5-1 and TRBJ1-6; D remains ambiguous. Looked up from germline, CDR1 is SGHRS and CDR2 is YFSETQ. V lost 3 bases and J 0 bases, leaving 7 bases between the germline ends. The CDR3 sequence is 15 residues long. The CDR3 loop reads CASSWASSYNSPLHF. CDR3 bases: TGCGCCAGCAGCTGGGCGAGCTCCTATAATTCACCCCTCCACTTT.

The rearrangement uses TRBV11-1 and TRBJ2-1; D possibly corresponds to TRBD2 (5 bases). Germline lookup yields CDR1 SGHAT and CDR2 FQDESV (reference sequence). V was trimmed by 4 bases and J by 9 bases, leaving 13 bases between them. There are 13 residues in the CDR3. The CDR3 spells CASSSVVEGEQFF. The CDR3 DNA follows: TGTGCCAGCAGCTCTGTAGTCGAGGGTGAGCAGTTCTTC. Variable domain in full (rest from reference TRBV11-1 and TRBJ2-1): EAEVAQSPRYKITEKSQAVAFWCDPISGHATLYWYRQILGQGPELLVQFQDESVVDDSQLPKDRFSAERLKGVDSTLKIQPAELGDSAMYLCASSSVVEGEQFFGPGTRLTVL.

The rearrangement links TRBV5-1 to TRBJ1-4; possible D gene TRBD1, 6 bases. The CDR3 is made up of 17 amino acids. Germline values: CDR1 SGHRS, CDR2 YFSETQ. Trimming took off 0 bases at V and 0 bases at J, with 12 bases between the two ends. Here the CDR3 reads CASSLVGGGATNEKLFF. CDR3 sequence (DNA): TGCGCCAGCAGCTTGGTGGGGGGGGGCGCAACTAATGAAAAACTGTTTTTT.

This rearrangement joins TRBV28 to TRBJ2-3; no clear D. The CDR3 extends over 16 amino acids. Looked up from germline, CDR1 is MDHEN and CDR2 is SYDVKM. V gave up 3 bases and J gave up 1 base, with 14 bases separating them. The CDR3 nucleotides are TGTGCCAGCAGTTTGGCGCATCGATATCGCACAGATACGCAGTATTTT. This codes for CASSLAHRYRTDTQYF.

The chain joins TRBV2 to TRBJ2-5; D is perhaps TRBD1 (6 bases). This CDR3 is built from 15 residues. CDR1 and CDR2 (germline): SNHLY, FYNNEI. The ends were cut back, 3 bases at V and 4 bases at J, with 15 bases in the middle. CDR3 loop: CASSDLRGRGETQYF. CDR3 sequence (DNA): TGTGCCAGCAGTGATCTCAGGGGCCGCGGAGAGACCCAGTACTTC. Using reference TRBV2 and TRBJ2-5 for the parts outside the CDR3, the full variable domain is EPEVTQTPSHQVTQMGQEVILRCVPISNHLYFYWYRQILGQKVEFLVSFYNNEISEKSEIFDDQFSVERPDGSNFTLKIRSTKLEDSAMYFCASSDLRGRGETQYFGPGTRLLVL.

This clone was counted between two and nine times. This chain connects TRBV7-8 to TRBJ1-2; D is possibly TRBD1 (5 bases). Germline CDR1 is SGHVS and CDR2 is FQNEAQ. Trimming pared 2 bases from V and 2 bases from J, leaving 15 bases between. This CDR3 region has 16 residues. CDR3 coding DNA: TGTGCCAGCAGCTTAACCCAAGGACAACTGAACTATGGCTACACCTTC. Its translation: CASSLTQGQLNYGYTF.

The J gene is TRBJ2-7, the V gene TRBV7-6; D ambiguous. With 3 bases removed from V and 0 bases from J, the gap between germline ends came to 9 bases. This CDR3 spans 14 amino acids. CDR1 is SGHVS, CDR2 FNYEAQ, per germline. The CDR3 DNA sequence: TGTGCCAGCAGCTTGGGCAGGCTCTCCTACGAGCAGTACTTC. This encodes CASSLGRLSYEQYF.

V usage is TRBV4-2 and J usage is TRBJ2-5, with 8 positions matching TRBD2. Per the germline V gene, CDR1 is LGHNA and CDR2 is YNFKEQ. V dropped 8 bases and J dropped 11; count of bases not matched to a gene: 22. The CDR3 contains 16 residues. The CDR3 region has the DNA TGTGCCAGCCGTTCCGGGGGACGCGGGGGGTTAAATGCGCAGTACTTC. Translating it yields CASRSGGRGGLNAQYF.

This clone came up a few times. The chain recombines TRBV4-1 with TRBJ1-3; perhaps TRBD1 as D (5 bases). The CDR3 contains 16 residues. Looked up from germline, CDR1 is MGHRA and CDR2 is YSYEKL. With 0 bases removed from V and 0 bases from J, the gap between germline ends came to 9 bases. As DNA, the CDR3 is TGCGCCAGCAGCCAAGATAACAGGCTCTCTGGAAACACCATATATTTT. Protein sequence: CASSQDNRLSGNTIYF.

Written as DNA, the CDR3 is TGCGCCAGCAGCTTGGGGACGTACACCGGGGAGCTGTTTTTT. Amino acid sequence: CASSLGTYTGELFF. The V gene is TRBV5-1, the J gene TRBJ2-2; D remains ambiguous. Between the trimmed V and J ends, which lost 0 bases and 3 bases, there was a span of 6 bases. Germline CDR1 and CDR2: SGHRS and YFSETQ. The CDR3 is 14 amino acids.